The 14 T cell receptor beta chains presented below share a single source sample, sequenced in a study of Ad26.COV2.S vaccination and SARS-CoV-2 variants. Treatment denoted: around 19 received Ad26.COV2.S at low or high dose, single or two shots; about five received placebo; per-sample allocation not given. Samples were taken on day 63 after the first vaccine or placebo injection. Produced via immunoSEQ multiplex PCR; TCRdb's table is partial and in-frame only. Seen here are about 680,000 clones, about 90% observed once, and the top ten hold approximately 1.5%. The sequencing here drew on peripheral blood, taken in a trial of Ad26.COV2.S vaccine versus placebo. These receptors originate from a person aged 18 to 59 who received the Ad26.COV2.S COVID-19 vaccine or a placebo.

This clone was recorded a few times. The sample contains more than one DNA sequence encoding this CDR3. J is TRBJ1-2 and V is TRBV30; D ambiguous. The CDR3 runs to 12 residues. V lost 1 base, J lost 2 bases, and 5 bases lay in between. CDR1 and CDR2 (germline): GTSNPN, SVGIG (reference sequence). The CDR3 sequence: CAWSGQNYGYTF. CDR3 sequence (DNA): TGTGCCTGGAGTGGGCAGAACTATGGCTACACCTTC.

This clone was recorded once. V usage is TRBV27 and J usage is TRBJ1-5, with D maybe TRBD1 (5 bases). This CDR3 spans 15 amino acids. With 8 bases removed from V and 1 base from J, the gap between germline ends came to 15 bases. The germline CDR1 and CDR2 sequences are MNHEY and SMNVEV (reference sequence). Written as DNA, the CDR3 is TGTGCCAGCTCGGGGGTTCAACGGAGCAATCAGCCCCAGCATTTT. Translated: CASSGVQRSNQPQHF.

This chain connects TRBV5-5 to TRBJ1-2, with D perhaps matching TRBD1 (6 bases). V was shortened by 2 bases and J by 3 bases, with 11 bases between the two germline ends. The length of the CDR3 is 14 residues. Germline V gene sequence: CDR1 SGHKS, CDR2 YYEKEE (reference sequence). The CDR3 reads CASSLSGEDYGYTF. The CDR3, as DNA: TGTGCCAGCAGCTTATCAGGGGAGGACTATGGCTACACCTTC.

The V gene is TRBV19, the J gene TRBJ2-1; a possible D gene is TRBD2 (6 bases). CDR3 length: 15 amino acids. Germline V CDR1 and CDR2: LNHDA, SQIVND (reference sequence). Trimming removed 3 bases from V and 5 bases from J, with 14 bases in between. For the CDR3, the DNA is TGTGCCAGTAGTATCCAGGAGGGCGTCCACAATGAGCAGTTCTTC. It yields the protein CASSIQEGVHNEQFF.

The chain employs TRBV6-6 and TRBJ1-1, with D unresolved. This CDR3 has 15 amino acids. Germline V gene sequence: CDR1 MNHNY, CDR2 SVGAGI (reference sequence). V lost 4 bases, J lost 6 bases, and 18 bases lay in between. CDR3: CASSSPLTGVAEAFF. CDR3 DNA sequence: TGTGCCAGCAGTTCCCCACTAACCGGGGTCGCTGAAGCTTTCTTT.

This chain links TRBV27 with TRBJ1-2, with 9 bases lining up with TRBD1. Per germline, CDR1 MNHEY and CDR2 SMNVEV (reference sequence). The CDR3 extends over 13 amino acids. Germline trimming cut 2 bases from V and 5 bases from J; bases unmatched to any gene: 0. Here the CDR3 DNA reads TGTGCCAGCAGTTTAGGGACAGGGTATGGCTACACCTTC. It codes for CASSLGTGYGYTF.

This clone showed up just once. As DNA, the CDR3 is TGTGCCAGCAGTGAAGCCCGGTTTTTCAAAGCTTTCTTT. It yields the protein CASSEARFFKAFF. The genes are TRBV6-1 and TRBJ1-1; unclear D gene. V was pared by 0 bases and J by 9 bases, with 11 bases between. The CDR3 length is 13 residues. Germline lookup yields CDR1 MNHNS and CDR2 SASEGT.

This clone has just one count. This chain connects TRBV7-2 to TRBJ2-2, with 11 nucleotides matching TRBD1. The CDR3 has 16 residues. The V segment lost 5 bases and the J segment 1 base; nucleotides outside the gene matches: 3. The germline V gene encodes CDR1 SGHTA and CDR2 FQGNSA. CDR3: CASSKGTGGNTGELFF. Here the CDR3 DNA reads TGTGCCAGCAGCAAAGGGACAGGGGGGAACACCGGGGAGCTGTTTTTT.

The V gene is TRBV15, the J gene TRBJ2-7; 9 bases are a match to TRBD2. The V gene end was trimmed by 5 bases and the J gene end by 2 bases; junction bases not matched to a gene: 4. The CDR3 totals 14 residues. Per the germline V gene, CDR1 is LNHNV and CDR2 is YYDKDF (reference sequence). In DNA form, the CDR3 reads TGTGCCACCAGCGTCGGGACTAGCACCTACGAGCAGTACTTC. It codes for CATSVGTSTYEQYF.

The chain couples TRBV29-1 to TRBJ2-5, with 7 nucleotides matching TRBD1. The germline V gene has CDR1 SQVTM and CDR2 ANQGSEA. The CDR3 runs 11 residues. Trimming took 7 bases from V and 11 from J; bases not matched to a gene: 10. As DNA, the CDR3 is TGCAGCGGAGGACAGGAGGCGAGGCAGTACTTC. Protein: CSGGQEARQYF. Using reference TRBV29-1 and TRBJ2-5 for the parts outside the CDR3, the full variable domain is SAVISQKPSRDICQRGTSLTIQCQVDSQVTMMFWYRQQPGQSLTLIATANQGSEATYESGFVIDKFPISRPNLTFSTLTVSNMSPEDSSIYLCSGGQEARQYFGPGTRLLVL.

This clone was seen just once. The chain recombines TRBV2 with TRBJ1-2, with TRBD1 as a possible D gene (5 bases). The V end lost 6 bases, the J end lost 2 bases, and 13 bases lay between the germline ends. The germline V gene has CDR1 SNHLY and CDR2 FYNNEI. The length of the CDR3 is 14 residues. The CDR3 DNA is TGTGCCAGCAGACCTTTCCAGGGAAACTATGGCTACACCTTC. Translation: CASRPFQGNYGYTF.

This chain connects TRBV25-1 to TRBJ2-5; TRBD2 agrees at 9 bases. In germline, CDR1 is MGHDK, CDR2 SYGVNS. The CDR3 spans 16 residues. V was clipped by 2 bases and J by 5 bases; unmatched bases: 9. DNA of the CDR3: TGTGCCAGCAGTGAAACTTTAGCGGGGGTAGTTGAGACCCAGTACTTC. This sequence encodes CASSETLAGVVETQYF. The whole variable domain, filled in from reference TRBV25-1 and TRBJ2-5, reads EADIYQTPRYLVIGTGKKITLECSQTMGHDKMYWYQQDPGMELHLIHYSYGVNSTEKGDLSSESTVSRIRTEHFPLTLESARPSHTSQYLCASSETLAGVVETQYFGPGTRLLVL.

The chain uses TRBV30 and TRBJ1-2; the D gene is possibly TRBD1 (5 bases). The CDR3 covers 13 residues. Germline lookup yields CDR1 GTSNPN and CDR2 SVGIG (reference sequence). Trimming pared 2 bases from V and 5 bases from J, leaving 12 bases between. The CDR3 loop is CAWSHGTAYGYTF. CDR3 DNA: TGTGCCTGGAGTCACGGGACGGCTTATGGCTACACCTTC.

The V and J genes are TRBV30 and TRBJ1-4, with D perhaps matching TRBD1 (5 bases). The length of the CDR3 is 14 residues. Germline V gene data show CDR1 as GTSNPN and CDR2 as SVGIG (reference sequence). The V gene lost 4 bases and the J gene lost 6 bases, with 15 bases spanning the gap. The chain's CDR3 is CAWNVRGGDEKLFF. The CDR3 DNA reads TGTGCCTGGAACGTCCGGGGAGGGGATGAAAAACTGTTTTTT. The full variable domain, completed using reference TRBV30 and TRBJ1-4, is SQTIHQWPATLVQPVGSPLSLECTVEGTSNPNLYWYRQAAGRGLQLLFYSVGIGQISSEVPQNLSASRPQDRQFILSSKKLLLSDSGFYLCAWNVRGGDEKLFFGSGTQLSVL.